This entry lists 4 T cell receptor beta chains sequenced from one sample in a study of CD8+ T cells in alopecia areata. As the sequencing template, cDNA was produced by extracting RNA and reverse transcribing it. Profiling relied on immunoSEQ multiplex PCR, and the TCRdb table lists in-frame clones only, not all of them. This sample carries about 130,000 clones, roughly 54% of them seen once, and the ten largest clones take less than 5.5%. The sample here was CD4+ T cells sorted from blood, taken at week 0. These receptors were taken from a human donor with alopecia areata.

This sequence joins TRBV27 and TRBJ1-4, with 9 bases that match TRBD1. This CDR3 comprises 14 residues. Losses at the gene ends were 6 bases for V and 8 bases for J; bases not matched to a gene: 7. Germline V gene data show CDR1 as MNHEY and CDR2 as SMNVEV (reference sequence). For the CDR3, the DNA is TGTGCCAGCAGCCAGGGACAGGGAGACGAAAAACTGTTTTTT. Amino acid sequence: CASSQGQGDEKLFF.

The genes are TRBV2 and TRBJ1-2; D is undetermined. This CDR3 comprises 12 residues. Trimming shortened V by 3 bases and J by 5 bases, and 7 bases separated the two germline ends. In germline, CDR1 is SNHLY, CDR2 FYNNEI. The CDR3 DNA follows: TGTGCCAGCAGTGAGTCCAGGTATGGCTACACCTTC. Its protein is CASSESRYGYTF.

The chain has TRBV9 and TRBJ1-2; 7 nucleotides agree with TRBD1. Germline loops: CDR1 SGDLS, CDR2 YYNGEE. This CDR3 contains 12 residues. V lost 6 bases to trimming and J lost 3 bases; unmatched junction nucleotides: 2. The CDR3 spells CASKGGDYGYTF. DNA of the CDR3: TGTGCCAGCAAAGGGGGCGACTATGGCTACACCTTC. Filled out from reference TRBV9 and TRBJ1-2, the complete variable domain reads DSGVTQTPKHLITATGQRVTLRCSPRSGDLSVYWYQQSLDQGLQFLIQYYNGEERAKGNILERFSAQQFPDLHSELNLSSLELGDSALYFCASKGGDYGYTFGSGTRLTVV.

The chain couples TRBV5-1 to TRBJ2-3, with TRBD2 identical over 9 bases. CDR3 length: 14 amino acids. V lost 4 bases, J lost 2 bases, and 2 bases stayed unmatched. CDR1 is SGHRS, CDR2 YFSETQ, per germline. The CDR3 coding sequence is TGCGCCAGCAGCCCGGGACTAGCCACAGATACGCAGTATTTT. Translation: CASSPGLATDTQYF.